This record covers a single TCR beta chain. What it binds is not known. Genomic DNA per cell subset filled all wells of several immunoSEQ plates. Only in-frame clones appear in the TCRdb table, and some are missing; sequencing was by immunoSEQ multiplex PCR. The sample shows a few million clones, more than 85% of them seen only once. The data were obtained in a study of shared clonotypes between healthy human individuals. Study outcomes and limitations: Shared across a few donors were 5% to 6% of the naive CD4 clonotypes. It was the few donors that limited the genetic and exposure-history diversity represented.

Germline CDR1 is SQVTM and CDR2 is ANQGSEA. Trimming removed 5 bases from V and 0 bases from J, with 10 bases in between. The CDR3 runs to 13 residues. Sequenced sample: naive CD4+ T cells from PBMCs. Subset in this sample: CD45RA+ positively selected. The receptor comes from a man between 18 and 29 years old in good health. Some clones in this sample may be carry-over from other donors' samples. The chain recombines TRBV29-1 with TRBJ1-2; no reliable D call. The CDR3 nucleotides read TGCAGCGTTAATCGGGGATCTAACTATGGCTACACCTTC. It specifies CSVNRGSNYGYTF.